Presented here are 32 T cell receptor beta chains from one specimen sequenced in a study of control samples from healthy donors and cancer patients. Here immunoSEQ multiplex PCR was the method, and the copy in TCRdb shows in-frame clones only, minus some. The sample lists around 170,000 clones; roughly 88% were seen once. Sequenced material: blood. The source of these receptors is a woman in her 30s in good health.

The CDR3 here is CASSPYFTRAVINEQFF. The CDR3 DNA is TGTGCCAGCAGCCCTTACTTTACGAGGGCAGTTATCAATGAGCAGTTCTTC. This rearrangement joins TRBV4-2 to TRBJ2-1; D possibly corresponds to TRBD2 (5 bases). V lost 4 bases and J 6 bases, leaving 22 bases between the germline ends. The CDR3 sequence is 17 residues long. The germline CDR1 and CDR2 sequences are LGHNA and YNFKEQ.

The CDR3 DNA reads TGTGCCAGTAGTATAGAGGTCCGAAGCTCCTACAATGAGCAGTTCTTC. Its translation: CASSIEVRSSYNEQFF. The V and J genes are TRBV19 and TRBJ2-1; D is ambiguous. The V end was cut by 0 bases, the J end by 0 bases, with 9 bases between. The CDR3 totals 16 residues. Germline V CDR1 and CDR2: LNHDA, SQIVND (reference sequence).

V usage is TRBV7-2 and J usage is TRBJ2-5; TRBD2 agrees at 11 bases. Germline CDR1 SGHTA, CDR2 FQGNSA. V shed 5 bases, J shed 6 bases, and the junction held 5 bases outside the gene matches. This CDR3 comprises 14 residues. DNA of the CDR3: TGTGCCAGCAGCCCCACTAGCGGGAGTCAGACCCAGTACTTC. Its translation is CASSPTSGSQTQYF.

The rearrangement joins TRBV27 to TRBJ2-5, with TRBD1 matching over 7 bases. The junction had 5 bases not matched to a gene; V was cut back by 5 bases and J by 2 bases. This CDR3 comprises 14 residues. Germline assignment: CDR1 MNHEY and CDR2 SMNVEV (reference sequence). The CDR3 coding sequence is TGTGCCAGCAGTAAACGGGGACAGCAAGAGACCCAGTACTTC. Encoded protein: CASSKRGQQETQYF.

V is TRBV6-5 and J is TRBJ1-4, with unresolved D. V was pared by 0 bases and J by 5 bases, with 10 bases between. The CDR3 covers 15 residues. The germline CDR1 and CDR2 sequences are MNHEY and SVGAGI. Here the CDR3 reads CASSYSTASNEKLFF. CDR3 sequence (DNA): TGTGCCAGCAGTTACTCGACGGCTTCCAATGAAAAACTGTTTTTT.

This rearrangement joins TRBV19 to TRBJ2-1; 7 bases match TRBD2. V shed 10 bases and J 5 bases; nucleotides not matched to a gene: 14. The CDR3 consists of 15 residues. Per germline, CDR1 LNHDA and CDR2 SQIVND (reference sequence). CDR3 in DNA: TGTGCCACCTCTAGAGGGAGACGGGGGGACAATGAGCAGTTCTTC. It is translated as CATSRGRRGDNEQFF. Variable domain in full (rest from reference TRBV19 and TRBJ2-1): DGGITQSPKYLFRKEGQNVTLSCEQNLNHDAMYWYRQDPGQGLRLIYYSQIVNDFQKGDIAEGYSVSREKKESFPLTVTSAQKNPTAFYLCATSRGRRGDNEQFFGPGTRLTVL.

V usage is TRBV19 and J usage is TRBJ1-2; TRBD1 might be the D (5 bases). The germline CDR1 and CDR2 sequences are LNHDA and SQIVND (reference sequence). This CDR3 contains 15 residues. The germline V and J ends were trimmed by 4 bases and 2 bases, with 14 bases remaining between them. CDR3 coding DNA: TGTGCCAGTAGTACCTCCAAGGGGATCAACTATGGCTACACCTTC. Protein product: CASSTSKGINYGYTF.

The V call is TRBV28, the J call TRBJ2-7; 8 nucleotides align to TRBD2. V gave up 4 bases and J gave up 6 bases; unmatched junction bases: 5. CDR1 and CDR2 from the germline V gene are MDHEN and SYDVKM. The CDR3 sequence is 13 residues long. The chain's CDR3 is CASSSGLGAEQYF. Written as DNA, the CDR3 is TGTGCCAGCAGTTCGGGACTAGGAGCCGAGCAGTACTTC.

The V gene is TRBV21-1, the J gene TRBJ2-1; the D call in the table, TRBD2, was not verified against the DNA. TRBV21-1 is classified as a pseudogene. CDR3 length: 17 residues. CDR3 sequence reads: CASLRTSGRQSYNEQFF. Here the CDR3 DNA reads TGTGCCAGCCTACGGACTAGCGGGCGTCAGTCCTACAATGAGCAGTTCTTC.

The rearrangement uses TRBV4-1 and TRBJ1-2; 8 nucleotides match TRBD1. The ends lost 3 bases at V and 4 bases at J; junction bases unmatched: 1. Germline assignment: CDR1 MGHRA and CDR2 YSYEKL. The CDR3 sequence is 13 residues long. CDR3 in amino acids: CASSHGQGYGYTF. CDR3 nucleotide sequence: TGCGCCAGCAGCCACGGACAGGGCTATGGCTACACCTTC.

This rearrangement joins TRBV28 to TRBJ1-2, with D unclear. The germline gives CDR1 MDHEN, CDR2 SYDVKM. V dropped 6 bases and J dropped 1 base, with 12 bases sitting between them. There are 14 residues in the CDR3. CDR3 region: CASRLHKDNYGYTF. The CDR3, as DNA: TGTGCCAGCAGGCTCCATAAGGATAACTATGGCTACACCTTC.

The chain uses TRBV3-1 (or the pseudogene TRBV3-2) and TRBJ2-5; D remains ambiguous. This CDR3 contains 18 residues. In germline, CDR1 is LGHDT, CDR2 YNNKEL (reference sequence). Trimming shortened V by 0 bases and J by 2 bases, and 19 bases separated the two germline ends. The CDR3 DNA is TGTGCCAGCAGCCAAGATAGATATCAGCCTAACGAACAAGAGACCCAGTACTTC. This encodes CASSQDRYQPNEQETQYF.

The rearrangement links TRBV7-2 to TRBJ1-1, with TRBD1 identical over 7 bases. The CDR3 runs 15 residues. Germline V lookup: CDR1 SGHTA, CDR2 FQGNSA. V lost 7 bases to trimming and J lost 3 bases; unmatched junction nucleotides: 11. In nucleotides, the CDR3 is TGTGCCAGCACCCAGTGGGGCAGGGGGGACACTGAAGCTTTCTTT. Translated: CASTQWGRGDTEAFF. Together with reference TRBV7-2 and TRBJ1-1, the CDR3 gives the full variable domain: GAGVSQSPSNKVTEKGKDVELRCDPISGHTALYWYRQSLGQGLEFLIYFQGNSAPDKSGLPSDRFSAERTGGSVSTLTIQRTQQEDSAVYLCASTQWGRGDTEAFFGQGTRLTVV.

For the CDR3, the DNA is TGTGCCAGCAGCCCCCAGAGGATCACCGGGGAGCTGTTTTTT. It translates to CASSPQRITGELFF. V and J are TRBV3-1 (or the pseudogene TRBV3-2) and TRBJ2-2; unclear D gene. V gave up 4 bases and J gave up 4 bases, with 10 bases separating them. The CDR3 consists of 14 residues. Per germline, CDR1 LGHDT and CDR2 YNNKEL (reference sequence).

This clone was recorded only once. The chain employs TRBV5-1 and TRBJ1-1; 8 bases line up with TRBD1. This CDR3 is built from 16 residues. The V segment lost 4 bases and the J segment 0 bases; nucleotides outside the gene matches: 8. Germline CDR1 SGHRS, CDR2 YFSETQ. The CDR3: CASSQQGTGLNTEAFF. In DNA form, the CDR3 reads TGCGCCAGCAGCCAACAAGGGACAGGACTGAACACTGAAGCTTTCTTT.

The rearrangement joins TRBV27 to TRBJ2-3; possible D gene TRBD2, 5 bases. Trimming stripped 2 bases from V and 7 bases from J, with 10 bases between. CDR3 size: 13 residues. Germline CDR1 is MNHEY and CDR2 is SMNVEV (reference sequence). This CDR3 is CASSLRRIHTQYF. CDR3 sequence (DNA): TGTGCCAGCAGTTTAAGGAGGATTCATACGCAGTATTTT.

The V and J genes are TRBV6-6 and TRBJ1-2; possibly TRBD1 for D (6 bases). The germline V and J ends were trimmed by 2 bases and 4 bases, with 14 bases remaining between them. The CDR3 has 15 amino acids. Germline CDR1 and CDR2: MNHNY and SVGAGI (reference sequence). This CDR3 is CASSYDQGSGYGYTF. CDR3 nucleotide sequence: TGTGCCAGCAGTTACGACCAGGGGTCTGGCTATGGCTACACCTTC.

The chain links TRBV10-3 to TRBJ1-2; possibly TRBD1 for D (5 bases). The CDR3 extends over 16 amino acids. The V gene's germline CDR1 is ENHRY and CDR2 SYGVKD. The V and J ends lost 4 bases and 4 bases respectively, with 19 bases between them. The CDR3 is CAISGGREKPLYGYTF. The CDR3 region has the DNA TGTGCCATCAGTGGAGGCAGGGAGAAGCCCCTCTATGGCTACACCTTC.

The V call is TRBV6-5, the J call TRBJ2-2; no firm D call. CDR3 size: 13 residues. The germline V and J ends were trimmed by 6 bases and 1 base, with 6 bases remaining between them. Germline values: CDR1 MNHEY, CDR2 SVGAGI. In DNA, the CDR3 is TGTGCCAGCAGGGCTGAGAACACCGGGGAGCTGTTTTTT. It codes for CASRAENTGELFF.

This clone was seen once. V usage is TRBV12-3 or TRBV12-4 and J usage is TRBJ2-3, with D uncertain. Trimming removed 6 bases at V and 8 bases at J, with 9 bases between. CDR3 size: 11 residues. The CDR3 protein is CASSTAGTQYF. The CDR3 bases are TGTGCCAGCAGCACAGCAGGTACGCAGTATTTT.

The chain joins TRBV19 to TRBJ1-2; D is possibly TRBD1 (5 bases). Germline V gene lookup returns CDR1 LNHDA and CDR2 SQIVND (reference sequence). The CDR3 contains 13 residues. V gave up 8 bases and J gave up 3 bases, with 13 bases separating them. DNA for the CDR3: TGTGCCAGTTCAGGGTTGCGCGACTATGGCTACACCTTC. It translates to CASSGLRDYGYTF. The full variable domain, its missing parts supplied by reference TRBV19 and TRBJ1-2, is DGGITQSPKYLFRKEGQNVTLSCEQNLNHDAMYWYRQDPGQGLRLIYYSQIVNDFQKGDIAEGYSVSREKKESFPLTVTSAQKNPTAFYLCASSGLRDYGYTFGSGTRLTVV.

The V and J genes are TRBV2 and TRBJ2-7; 7 nucleotides align to TRBD1. The CDR3 contains 13 residues. Germline trimming cut 8 bases from V and 11 bases from J; bases unmatched to any gene: 15. Germline CDR1 reads SNHLY; CDR2 reads FYNNEI. The CDR3 coding sequence is TGTGCCAGCCACAGGGGCCTACACCCCAAGGAGTACGTC. This sequence encodes CASHRGLHPKEYV.

The V and J genes are TRBV7-9 and TRBJ2-1, with unresolved D. The ends were cut back, 4 bases at V and 3 bases at J, with 7 bases in the middle. CDR1 and CDR2 (germline): SEHNR, FQNEAQ (reference sequence). This CDR3 is built from 13 residues. The CDR3 here is CASSSPLYNEQFF. The CDR3 region has the DNA TGTGCCAGCAGCTCCCCGCTCTACAATGAGCAGTTCTTC.

The V call is TRBV5-1, the J call TRBJ1-3; D is uncertain. The CDR3 consists of 15 residues. Germline-derived CDR1 and CDR2 are SGHRS and YFSETQ. The ends were cut back, 7 bases at V and 4 bases at J, with 18 bases in the middle. As DNA, the CDR3 is TGCGCCAGCTCGGGGTCTGGATCCTCCGGAAACACCATATATTTT. Translating gives CASSGSGSSGNTIYF.

V gene TRBV28 combines with J gene TRBJ1-2; possible D gene TRBD1, 5 bases. CDR1 and CDR2 (germline): MDHEN, SYDVKM. V gave up 5 bases and J gave up 7 bases, with 11 bases separating them. The CDR3 has 12 amino acids. The CDR3 nucleotides are TGTGCCAGCAGTCTGAGGGGAGCTGGCTACACCTTC. Translated, it gives CASSLRGAGYTF.

The V gene is TRBV11-2, the J gene TRBJ1-5; D gene unclear. V was pared by 5 bases and J by 0 bases, with 5 bases between. Looked up from germline, CDR1 is SGHAT and CDR2 is FQNNGV. CDR3 size: 13 residues. CDR3 loop: CASSRPSNQPQHF. The CDR3 DNA is TGTGCCAGCAGCCGTCCTAGCAATCAGCCCCAGCATTTT.

The chain recombines TRBV12-3 or TRBV12-4 with TRBJ1-4; perhaps TRBD1 as D (6 bases). The V end was cut by 9 bases, the J end by 8 bases, with 10 bases between. The CDR3 loop spans 11 amino acids. CDR3 region: CASRGREKLFF. In DNA form, the CDR3 reads TGTGCCAGTCGGGGGCGGGAAAAACTGTTTTTT.

The CDR3, as DNA: TGTGCCAGCAGCTTAGATCGGTTTGCGGGGGGGCCTGACACAGATACGCAGTATTTT. Amino acid sequence: CASSLDRFAGGPDTDTQYF. The rearrangement uses TRBV11-2 and TRBJ2-3; TRBD2 agrees at 9 bases. CDR3 length: 19 residues. Germline CDR1 SGHAT, CDR2 FQNNGV. Losses at the gene ends were 0 bases for V and 2 bases for J; bases not matched to a gene: 12.

The chain couples TRBV19 to TRBJ2-4, with D tentatively TRBD1 (6 bases). V was shortened by 4 bases and J by 4 bases, with 14 bases between the two germline ends. Germline V gene data show CDR1 as LNHDA and CDR2 as SQIVND (reference sequence). CDR3 length: 15 amino acids. For the CDR3, the DNA is TGTGCCAGTAGTAGCCCGGGGCAGGGGAAAAACATTCAGTACTTC. Its translation is CASSSPGQGKNIQYF.

This chain joins TRBV30 and TRBJ1-5; TRBD1 agrees at 9 bases. Germline V gene lookup returns CDR1 GTSNPN and CDR2 SVGIG (reference sequence). V gave up 3 bases and J gave up 2 bases; unmatched junction bases: 8. The CDR3 totals 16 residues. CDR3 sequence reads: CAWRPRGQGGNQPQHF. The CDR3 region has the DNA TGTGCCTGGAGGCCCAGGGGACAGGGAGGCAATCAGCCCCAGCATTTT.

As to this clone: One end of the junction fails to match germline, which may point to a read error. The chain has TRBV4-1 and TRBJ2-4; a possible D gene is TRBD2 (6 bases). Germline assignment: CDR1 MGHRA and CDR2 YSYEKL. The CDR3 is 15 amino acids. The chain's CDR3 is CASSKDPGRGNIQYF. CDR3 DNA sequence: TGCGCCAGCAGCAAAGATCCCGGGAGAGGAAACATTCAGTACTTC.

In DNA form, the CDR3 reads TGCGCCAGCAGCTTGCGTCTAGCGGGAACCAATGAGCAGTTCTTC. It specifies CASSLRLAGTNEQFF. This chain uses TRBV5-1 with TRBJ2-1; 9 nucleotides match TRBD2. Per germline, CDR1 SGHRS and CDR2 YFSETQ. Trimming at V came to 1 base and at J to 6 bases, leaving 5 bases not matched to a gene. This CDR3 spans 15 amino acids.